This T cell receptor (beta chain) was retrieved from a study of T cell changes during pregnancy in multiple sclerosis. Assay: immunoSEQ multiplex PCR; the TCRdb copy retains only in-frame clones and omits some. The sample carries about 38,000 clones, around 91% recorded once. CDR1 is KGHSH, CDR2 LQKENI, per germline. Trimming removed 0 bases from V and 7 bases from J, with 7 bases in between. The length of the CDR3 is 13 residues. This clonotype was sampled from a female donor with multiple sclerosis, enrolled in a pregnancy study. The chain has TRBV18 and TRBJ2-1; weak D call: TRBD2 (5 bases). Sequenced here: CD4+ T cells from peripheral blood mononuclear cells, sampled in the second trimester of pregnancy. This CDR3 reads CASSPPSGNEQFF. In DNA, the CDR3 is TGTGCCAGCTCACCACCGTCGGGGAATGAGCAGTTCTTC.